Listed below are T cell receptor beta chains from one sample, sequenced in a study of blood T cell repertoires in COVID-19. Repertoires were generated with immunoSEQ multiplex PCR, while TCRdb's copy carries only in-frame clones and drops some. The table has hundreds of thousands of clones, 90% to 95% seen once. Sequences were obtained from peripheral blood. The origin of the receptors is a man aged 60-69 years with COVID-19, enrolled during active disease. Both conserved end residues are part of each CDR3. The order of the fields is V gene, D gene, clone size, J gene, CDR3 protein, CDR3 DNA. D genes are given only for firm matches. A clone size is listed for some rows: how often the clone was seen (once, few, many), or a class if it is expanded.

V gene: TRBV27; D gene: .; clone size: .; J gene: TRBJ1-2; CDR3 protein: CASSFDRRSGYTF; CDR3 DNA: TGTGCCAGCAGTTTTGACAGGAGGTCTGGCTACACCTTC
V gene: TRBV6-9; D gene: .; clone size: .; J gene: TRBJ2-7; CDR3 protein: CASSPPGQGPYEQYF; CDR3 DNA: TGTGCCAGCAGTCCCCCGGGGCAGGGGCCCTACGAGCAGTACTTC
V gene: TRBV28; D gene: TRBD2; clone size: .; J gene: TRBJ2-7; CDR3 protein: CASSGTSGTYEQYF; CDR3 DNA: TGTGCCAGCAGTGGGACTAGCGGCACCTACGAGCAGTACTTC
V gene: TRBV5-1; D gene: TRBD2; clone size: once; J gene: TRBJ2-1; CDR3 protein: CASSWGGTSGSVNEQFF; CDR3 DNA: TGCGCCAGCAGCTGGGGTGGGACTAGCGGGAGTGTGAATGAGCAGTTCTTC
V gene: TRBV18; D gene: .; clone size: .; J gene: TRBJ1-5; CDR3 protein: CASSQEAGSGQPQHF; CDR3 DNA: TGTGCCAGCTCACAAGAGGCCGGGTCTGGTCAGCCCCAGCATTTT
V gene: TRBV30; D gene: TRBD1; clone size: .; J gene: TRBJ1-5; CDR3 protein: CAWSLGQYNQPQHF; CDR3 DNA: TGTGCCTGGAGTTTGGGACAGTACAATCAGCCCCAGCATTTT
V gene: TRBV7-9; D gene: TRBD1; clone size: .; J gene: TRBJ1-5; CDR3 protein: CASSFTGGSQPQHF; CDR3 DNA: TGTGCCAGCAGCTTCACAGGGGGGAGTCAGCCCCAGCATTTT
V gene: TRBV28; D gene: TRBD1; clone size: .; J gene: TRBJ2-2; CDR3 protein: CASSPVGTGAANTGELFF; CDR3 DNA: TGTGCCAGCAGTCCGGTCGGGACAGGGGCGGCGAACACCGGGGAGCTGTTTTTT
V gene: TRBV9; D gene: .; clone size: .; J gene: TRBJ1-3; CDR3 protein: CASSPTAPSGNTIYF; CDR3 DNA: TGTGCCAGCAGCCCAACAGCTCCATCTGGAAACACCATATATTTT
V gene: TRBV5-1; D gene: TRBD1; clone size: .; J gene: TRBJ2-3; CDR3 protein: CASSSGTGVADTQYF; CDR3 DNA: TGCGCCAGCAGCTCCGGGACAGGGGTGGCAGATACGCAGTATTTT
V gene: TRBV6-5; D gene: TRBD1; clone size: .; J gene: TRBJ1-5; CDR3 protein: CASRGQGRSNQPQHF; CDR3 DNA: TGTGCCAGCAGGGGACAGGGGCGAAGCAATCAGCCCCAGCATTTT
V gene: TRBV2; D gene: .; clone size: .; J gene: TRBJ1-3; CDR3 protein: CASSVTDGNTIYF; CDR3 DNA: TGTGCCAGCAGTGTAACAGACGGAAACACCATATATTTT
V gene: TRBV2; D gene: .; clone size: .; J gene: TRBJ1-2; CDR3 protein: CASSTTSGRGAYGYTF; CDR3 DNA: TGTGCCAGCAGTACGACGAGTGGCAGGGGCGCCTATGGCTACACCTTC
V gene: TRBV6-2/TRBV6-3; D gene: TRBD1; clone size: .; J gene: TRBJ2-2; CDR3 protein: CASSYSRLTGVIGELFF; CDR3 DNA: TGTGCCAGCAGTTACTCCAGGCTGACAGGGGTTATCGGGGAGCTGTTTTTT
V gene: TRBV7-2; D gene: .; clone size: once; J gene: TRBJ2-1; CDR3 protein: CASSIFRAGAIPNEQFF; CDR3 DNA: TGTGCCAGCAGCATCTTTAGGGCGGGGGCAATCCCGAATGAGCAGTTCTTC
V gene: TRBV9; D gene: .; clone size: once; J gene: TRBJ2-2; CDR3 protein: CASSVESLGTGELFF; CDR3 DNA: TGTGCCAGCAGCGTAGAGAGTCTAGGTACCGGGGAGCTGTTTTTT
V gene: TRBV7-2; D gene: TRBD1; clone size: .; J gene: TRBJ1-2; CDR3 protein: CAKNAGGDYGYTF; CDR3 DNA: TGTGCCAAGAACGCAGGGGGCGACTATGGCTACACCTTC
V gene: TRBV27; D gene: .; clone size: .; J gene: TRBJ1-1; CDR3 protein: CASSLSRGTGTEAFF; CDR3 DNA: TGTGCCAGCAGTTTATCGCGGGGGACCGGCACTGAAGCTTTCTTT
V gene: TRBV6-2/TRBV6-3; D gene: .; clone size: .; J gene: TRBJ2-7; CDR3 protein: CASSPSAAEGRYEQYF; CDR3 DNA: TGTGCCAGCAGTCCCTCGGCGGCGGAGGGGCGGTACGAGCAGTACTTC
V gene: TRBV11-2; D gene: .; clone size: .; J gene: TRBJ2-1; CDR3 protein: CASSPEGVGIDEQFF; CDR3 DNA: TGTGCCAGCAGCCCCGAGGGGGTTGGGATCGATGAGCAGTTCTTC
V gene: TRBV24-1; D gene: .; clone size: .; J gene: TRBJ2-3; CDR3 protein: CATSQSGLVTDTQYF; CDR3 DNA: TGTGCCACCTCTCAATCAGGGTTAGTCACAGATACGCAGTATTTT
V gene: TRBV28; D gene: .; clone size: .; J gene: TRBJ2-4; CDR3 protein: CASSLPDLAKNIQYF; CDR3 DNA: TGTGCCAGCAGTTTACCCGACTTAGCCAAAAACATTCAGTACTTC
V gene: TRBV4-1; D gene: .; clone size: .; J gene: TRBJ1-3; CDR3 protein: CASSPHGGSGNTIYF; CDR3 DNA: TGCGCCAGCAGCCCTCACGGGGGATCCGGAAACACCATATATTTT
V gene: TRBV20-1; D gene: .; clone size: .; J gene: TRBJ2-3; CDR3 protein: CSASPRGPTDTQYF; CDR3 DNA: TGCAGTGCTAGTCCCAGGGGCCCCACAGATACGCAGTATTTT
V gene: TRBV6-6; D gene: .; clone size: .; J gene: TRBJ1-5; CDR3 protein: CASRQVGMSNQPQHF; CDR3 DNA: TGTGCCAGCAGGCAGGTAGGAATGAGCAATCAGCCCCAGCATTTT
V gene: TRBV2; D gene: TRBD2; clone size: .; J gene: TRBJ2-1; CDR3 protein: CASSEAIGGSEQFF; CDR3 DNA: TGTGCCAGCAGTGAAGCGATTGGCGGGAGTGAGCAGTTCTTC
V gene: TRBV9; D gene: .; clone size: .; J gene: TRBJ1-1; CDR3 protein: CASSVRVEDTEAFF; CDR3 DNA: TGTGCCAGCAGCGTGCGGGTTGAGGACACTGAAGCTTTCTTT
V gene: TRBV27; D gene: .; clone size: .; J gene: TRBJ1-1; CDR3 protein: CASSPTDRLAPEAFF; CDR3 DNA: TGTGCCAGCAGTCCCACCGACAGGTTGGCCCCTGAAGCTTTCTTT
V gene: TRBV6-6; D gene: TRBD1; clone size: once; J gene: TRBJ1-1; CDR3 protein: CASSEDRNAAEAFF; CDR3 DNA: TGTGCCAGCAGCGAGGACAGGAACGCGGCTGAAGCTTTCTTT
V gene: TRBV3-1/TRBV3-2; D gene: TRBD2; clone size: .; J gene: TRBJ2-4; CDR3 protein: CASSPGLAGEGRNIQYF; CDR3 DNA: TGTGCCAGCAGCCCGGGACTAGCGGGAGAGGGGAGAAACATTCAGTACTTC
V gene: TRBV5-1; D gene: .; clone size: .; J gene: TRBJ2-3; CDR3 protein: CASSLDLGRDTQYF; CDR3 DNA: TGCGCCAGCAGCTTGGATCTAGGGAGGGATACGCAGTATTTT
V gene: TRBV11-2; D gene: .; clone size: .; J gene: TRBJ1-6; CDR3 protein: CASSLGQVAPLHF; CDR3 DNA: TGTGCCAGCAGCTTAGGACAGGTCGCACCCCTCCACTTT
V gene: TRBV28; D gene: .; clone size: .; J gene: TRBJ2-2; CDR3 protein: CASSFPLGSPGLSGGELFF; CDR3 DNA: TGTGCCAGCAGCTTTCCTCTTGGATCGCCGGGACTCTCAGGCGGGGAGCTGTTTTTT
V gene: TRBV5-1; D gene: TRBD1; clone size: .; J gene: TRBJ1-4; CDR3 protein: CASSPGQGKSNEKLFF; CDR3 DNA: TGCGCCAGCAGCCCGGGACAGGGGAAGAGTAATGAAAAACTGTTTTTT
V gene: TRBV3-1/TRBV3-2; D gene: TRBD2; clone size: .; J gene: TRBJ2-1; CDR3 protein: CASSLSGLAGEQFF; CDR3 DNA: TGTGCCAGCAGCCTCTCGGGACTAGCGGGGGAGCAGTTCTTC
V gene: TRBV7-7; D gene: .; clone size: .; J gene: TRBJ2-7; CDR3 protein: CASSLAGSAEQGGREQYF; CDR3 DNA: TGTGCTAGCAGCTTAGCAGGGTCGGCGGAACAGGGAGGGCGCGAGCAGTACTTC
V gene: TRBV19; D gene: .; clone size: .; J gene: TRBJ1-2; CDR3 protein: CASSNPPESGYTF; CDR3 DNA: TGTGCCAGTAGTAACCCTCCCGAGAGTGGCTACACCTTC
V gene: TRBV2; D gene: .; clone size: .; J gene: TRBJ1-5; CDR3 protein: CASSEAWTDDQPQHF; CDR3 DNA: TGTGCCAGCAGTGAAGCATGGACTGACGATCAGCCCCAGCATTTT
V gene: TRBV7-9; D gene: .; clone size: .; J gene: TRBJ1-4; CDR3 protein: CASSLGQGFDFATNEKLFF; CDR3 DNA: TGTGCCAGCAGCTTAGGTCAGGGCTTTGATTTCGCAACTAATGAAAAACTGTTTTTT
V gene: TRBV10-3; D gene: .; clone size: once; J gene: TRBJ1-2; CDR3 protein: CAIAGGGANYGYTF; CDR3 DNA: TGTGCCATCGCGGGCGGAGGGGCCAACTATGGCTACACCTTC
V gene: TRBV7-8; D gene: TRBD1; clone size: .; J gene: TRBJ1-5; CDR3 protein: CASSIQGTANQPQHF; CDR3 DNA: TGTGCCAGCAGCATCCAGGGGACAGCTAATCAGCCCCAGCATTTT